One sample yielded the 27 T cell receptor beta chains listed below, sequenced in a study of post-analysis software for immune sequencing data. Points from the study as a whole: There were a few TRBV segments more frequent in patients than controls, and TRBV5-6, TRBV5-1 and TRBV20-1 were among them.

Unique molecular identifiers featured in each of the TCR beta cDNA libraries. TCRdb reprocessed the PCR reads via MiXCR and lists one record per CDR3 protein. This sample has hundreds of thousands of distinct CDR3 sequences, with 55% to 60% found just once. Antigen specificity for these receptors is unknown. The sample comprised blood. These receptors originate from a girl aged 2 to 9 with multiple sclerosis.

This clonotype occurred a few times. The chain uses TRBV6-1 and TRBJ1-2; D gene uncertain. The V gene's germline CDR1 is MNHNS and CDR2 SASEGT. CDR3 length: 15 amino acids. The V gene lost 5 bases and the J gene lost 7 bases, with 20 bases spanning the gap. The DNA of the CDR3 is TGTGCCAGCAGTAACCGGGCCCTCGTCGCCGGTGGCTACACCTTC. It is translated as CASSNRALVAGGYTF.

This clonotype occurred once. The chain couples TRBV10-3 to TRBJ2-1; TRBD1 matches at 10 bases. This CDR3 contains 16 residues. The germline V gene has CDR1 ENHRY and CDR2 SYGVKD. The V segment lost 4 bases and the J segment 5 bases; nucleotides outside the gene matches: 8. CDR3 in amino acids: CAISGQGAQSDNEQFF. The CDR3 DNA sequence: TGTGCCATCAGTGGACAGGGGGCGCAGAGCGACAATGAGCAGTTCTTC.

The rearrangement joins TRBV7-2 to TRBJ1-2, with D tentatively TRBD1 (5 bases). CDR1 and CDR2 (germline): SGHTA, FQGNSA. Trimming left V 0 bases short and J 3 bases short, with 8 bases between. CDR3 length: 14 residues. As DNA, the CDR3 is TGTGCCAGCAGCTTAGCAGGGGATTACTATGGCTACACCTTC. Translation gives CASSLAGDYYGYTF.

J is TRBJ2-6 and V is TRBV20-1, with D hard to call. Germline CDR1 is DFQATT and CDR2 is SNEGSKA (reference sequence). The V end lost 6 bases, the J end lost 0 bases, and 9 bases lay between the germline ends. This CDR3 is built from 14 residues. The CDR3 coding sequence is TGCAGTGCCCTGGGCAGCTCTGGGGCCAACGTCCTGACTTTC. Translation gives CSALGSSGANVLTF.

This clonotype showed up just a few times. This chain joins TRBV10-3 and TRBJ2-5; 7 nucleotides agree with TRBD1. The CDR3 spans 16 residues. Germline V gives CDR1 ENHRY, CDR2 SYGVKD. The V segment lost 0 bases and the J segment 1 base; nucleotides outside the gene matches: 5. CDR3 loop: CAISESLRGLQETQYF. The CDR3 DNA is TGTGCCATCAGTGAGTCGTTAAGGGGGCTCCAAGAGACCCAGTACTTC.

Only a few counts were recorded for this clonotype. The chain joins TRBV15 to TRBJ2-6, with D possibly TRBD2 on 5 matching bases. V lost 5 bases and J lost 5, with 10 bases in between. CDR1 and CDR2 (germline): LNHNV, YYDKDF (reference sequence). The CDR3 extends over 14 amino acids. CDR3 DNA: TGTGCCACCAGCGTCCGAGGGAGGGCCAACGTCCTGACTTTC. It is translated as CATSVRGRANVLTF.

This clonotype was seen more than once but under ten times. This chain joins TRBV6-2 or TRBV6-3 and TRBJ2-1; TRBD2 might be the D (6 bases). Trimming removed 6 bases at V and 4 bases at J, with 22 bases between. Looked up from germline, CDR1 is MNHEY and CDR2 is SVGEGT. The CDR3 has 17 amino acids. The CDR3 nucleotides are TGTGCCAGCAGGCCCGCTTTGGGACGGGAGAGATACAATGAGCAGTTCTTC. This gives the protein CASRPALGRERYNEQFF.

The rearrangement links TRBV24-1 to TRBJ1-2; D gene uncertain. Between the trimmed V and J ends, which lost 1 base and 6 bases, there was a span of 8 bases. Germline V gene lookup returns CDR1 KGHDR and CDR2 SFDVKD. The CDR3 length is 13 residues. In DNA form, the CDR3 reads TGTGCCACCAGTGATTTTACGGCTAATGGCTACACCTTC. Translating gives CATSDFTANGYTF.

This clonotype has just a few counts. The rearrangement uses TRBV10-2 and TRBJ2-6; TRBD1 or TRBD2 may be the D gene (5 bases each). Germline assignment: CDR1 WSHSY and CDR2 SAAADI. Trimming took 3 bases from V and 4 from J, leaving 10 bases between them. The CDR3 consists of 15 residues. As DNA, the CDR3 is TGCGCCAGCAGTGAAGGTGGGACGGGGGCCAACGTCCTGACTTTC. This sequence encodes CASSEGGTGANVLTF.

This clonotype was seen more than once but under ten times. V usage is TRBV20-1 and J usage is TRBJ1-5, with 9 bases fitting TRBD1. Germline CDR1 reads DFQATT; CDR2 reads SNEGSKA (reference sequence). The CDR3 runs 15 residues. Trimming took 5 bases from V and 6 from J; bases not matched to a gene: 11. The CDR3 reads CSAATSLDRGQPQHF. CDR3 in DNA: TGCAGTGCTGCAACTTCCTTGGACAGGGGTCAGCCCCAGCATTTT.

The sample holds a few counts of this clonotype. The chain combines TRBV29-1 with TRBJ1-1; D unclear. Trimming took 3 bases from V and 6 from J, leaving 17 bases between them. The CDR3 sequence is 14 residues long. Germline assignment: CDR1 SQVTM and CDR2 ANQGSEA. This chain's CDR3 is CSVDGVQVSPEAFF. The CDR3, as DNA: TGCAGCGTTGATGGGGTGCAGGTCTCTCCTGAAGCTTTCTTT.

The chain links TRBV7-6 to TRBJ1-5, with D possibly matching TRBD1 (5 bases). This CDR3 has 13 residues. V was clipped by 1 base and J by 10 bases, with 11 bases between them. Germline CDR1 SGHVS, CDR2 FNYEAQ. CDR3 DNA sequence: TGTGCCAGCAGCTTAGGGGGGGATGGCCCCCAGCATTTT. Its protein is CASSLGGDGPQHF.

The rearrangement links TRBV25-1 to TRBJ1-2; tentative D call: TRBD1 (6 bases). From germline, CDR1 is MGHDK and CDR2 SYGVNS. The CDR3 consists of 15 residues. The V end lost 2 bases, the J end lost 6 bases, and 16 bases lay between the germline ends. The CDR3 DNA reads TGTGCCAGCAGTGAAGATCCGTGGAGGGGGGATGGCTACACCTTC. This encodes CASSEDPWRGDGYTF.

This clonotype was observed a few times. J is TRBJ2-1 and V is TRBV7-2; 8 bases align to TRBD2. The CDR3 consists of 14 residues. Per germline, CDR1 SGHTA and CDR2 FQGNSA. V lost 2 bases and J lost 7; bases outside the gene matches: 4. The CDR3 DNA follows: TGTGCCAGCAGCTTACAAGCGGGGGCAAATGAGCAGTTCTTC. Protein product: CASSLQAGANEQFF.

The chain carries TRBV27 and TRBJ2-1, with 11 bases aligning to TRBD2. Germline CDR1 MNHEY, CDR2 SMNVEV (reference sequence). The CDR3 sequence is 16 residues long. V shed 7 bases, J shed 7 bases, and the junction held 12 bases outside the gene matches. CDR3 loop: CASNIIAGGPGNEQFF. The CDR3 DNA is TGTGCCAGCAACATAATAGCGGGAGGGCCCGGGAATGAGCAGTTCTTC.

The V and J genes are TRBV7-3 and TRBJ2-1; D is unresolved. The CDR3 is made up of 16 amino acids. V was shortened by 5 bases and J by 6 bases, with 20 bases between the two germline ends. CDR1 SGHTA and CDR2 FQGTGA come from the germline V gene. The DNA of the CDR3 is TGTGCCAGCAGCCCCACACGAGACTCCACATTCAATGAGCAGTTCTTC. This translates into CASSPTRDSTFNEQFF.

The chain combines TRBV4-2 with TRBJ1-2; 8 nucleotides line up with TRBD1. The V gene's germline CDR1 is LGHNA and CDR2 YNFKEQ. Germline trimming cut 0 bases from V and 8 bases from J; bases unmatched to any gene: 14. The CDR3 sequence is 17 residues long. The CDR3 spells CASSQDIGTGTPQGYTF. CDR3 nucleotides: TGTGCCAGCAGCCAAGATATTGGGACAGGAACCCCCCAAGGCTACACCTTC.

The chain combines TRBV11-3 with TRBJ2-4; no firm D call. Deletions cut 5 bases from V and 3 bases from J, with 17 bases between. Germline assignment: CDR1 SGHNT and CDR2 YENEEA. The CDR3 sequence is 16 residues long. The CDR3 DNA reads TGTGCCAGCAGCCCCCCAAGAGGCCGAGGCAAAAACATTCAGTACTTC. Protein sequence: CASSPPRGRGKNIQYF.

V and J are TRBV6-4 and TRBJ2-6, with D uncertain. CDR1 and CDR2 from the germline V gene are MRHNA and SNTAGT. Trimming took off 3 bases at V and 0 bases at J, with 6 bases between the two ends. The CDR3 is made up of 15 amino acids. CDR3 in DNA: TGTGCCAGCAGTGATCACCTCTCTGGGGCCAACGTCCTGACTTTC. Translating it yields CASSDHLSGANVLTF.

V usage is TRBV24-1 and J usage is TRBJ2-4; weak D call: TRBD2 (5 bases). The CDR3 is 13 residues long. V lost 3 bases, J lost 10 bases, and 12 bases lay in between. Germline V gene sequence: CDR1 KGHDR, CDR2 SFDVKD. Written as DNA, the CDR3 is TGTGCCACCAGTGATGGCGGGTTTCCTATTCAGTACTTC. It codes for CATSDGGFPIQYF.

The V call is TRBV18, the J call TRBJ2-3; a weak D match, TRBD2 (5 bases). V lost 6 bases, J lost 4 bases, and 14 bases lay in between. Germline CDR1 reads KGHSH; CDR2 reads LQKENI. The CDR3 consists of 14 residues. CDR3 coding DNA: TGTGCCAGCTCCCACGGGGTGGGCGCAGATACGCAGTATTTT. Its protein is CASSHGVGADTQYF.

CDR3 DNA sequence: TGTGCCAGCAGCCAGACCGGGACAGAACCCTACGAGCAGTACTTC. This gives the protein CASSQTGTEPYEQYF. The chain recombines TRBV4-2 with TRBJ2-7, with 7 nucleotides matching TRBD1. The CDR3 is 15 amino acids. From germline, CDR1 is LGHNA and CDR2 YNFKEQ. Losses at the gene ends were 3 bases for V and 2 bases for J; bases not matched to a gene: 7.

This clonotype occurred a few times. The rearrangement links TRBV27 to TRBJ2-1, with D hard to call. Trimming shortened V by 0 bases and J by 9 bases, and 15 bases separated the two germline ends. This CDR3 region has 15 residues. From germline, CDR1 is MNHEY and CDR2 SMNVEV (reference sequence). CDR3 DNA: TGTGCCAGCAGTTTATCGAGTATTTCAGGCGGTGAGCAGTTCTTC. Encoded protein: CASSLSSISGGEQFF.

This clonotype occurred a few times. V gene TRBV20-1 combines with J gene TRBJ2-4, with 8 positions matching TRBD2. Looked up from germline, CDR1 is DFQATT and CDR2 is SNEGSKA (reference sequence). The CDR3 is made up of 14 amino acids. J was trimmed by 3 bases and V by 3 bases; bases with no gene match: 4. CDR3 protein: CSASLLAGKNIQYF. CDR3 DNA sequence: TGCAGTGCTAGTCTCCTAGCGGGCAAAAACATTCAGTACTTC.

This clonotype was seen a few times. The CDR3 here is CSVEARGRGAIYEQYF. The DNA for the CDR3 is TGCAGCGTTGAAGCCCGAGGTCGGGGGGCGATCTACGAGCAGTACTTC. The rearrangement uses TRBV29-1 and TRBJ2-7; D is possibly TRBD2 (7 bases). Deletions cut 1 base from V and 3 bases from J, with 19 bases between. CDR1 and CDR2 (germline): SQVTM, ANQGSEA. The CDR3 loop spans 16 amino acids.

This rearrangement joins TRBV4-2 to TRBJ2-5; D unclear. CDR3 length: 16 amino acids. V dropped 4 bases and J dropped 2 bases, with 17 bases sitting between them. Germline assignment: CDR1 LGHNA and CDR2 YNFKEQ. CDR3 DNA sequence: TGTGCCAGCAGCCGGGGTGAGGAGCGCCGACAAGAGACCCAGTACTTC. Its protein is CASSRGEERRQETQYF.

This chain's CDR3 is CASSSPGSQPQHF. CDR3 nucleotide sequence: TGTGCCAGCAGTTCACCGGGTTCCCAGCCCCAGCATTTT. V usage is TRBV12-3 or TRBV12-4 and J usage is TRBJ1-5; D gene uncertain. V was trimmed by 4 bases and J by 7 bases, leaving 11 bases between them. This CDR3 is 13 amino acids long.